This T cell receptor (beta chain) stems from a study of cytomegalovirus exposure and HLA in healthy donors (dated by TCRdb to 2015 to 2018). Notes on the research overall: An earlier analysis of several hundred of the donors reported over 250 Gb of sequence data and around 110 million unique TCR beta sequences obtained from about 200 million T cells. About 310 gigabases of sequencing data and approximately 80 million unique TCR sequences were included in an early release covering over 600 HLA-typed donors. Of the roughly 420 genotyped donors, over 80% were placed in the genetic ancestry cluster associated with self-reported Caucasian donors. The study aimed to test whether signatures of past pathogen exposure could be identified by cataloging public T cell receptors. The T cell repertoires of around 730 subjects were profiled by immunosequencing and related to cytomegalovirus serostatus. Besides the first cohort of more than 650 subjects, a separate validation cohort made up of 120 different subjects was used. To predict cytomegalovirus infection status, the study combined high-throughput TCR immunosequencing, statistical association of individual TCRs with disease status, and machine learning. To study patterns of TCR occurrence, a later analysis re-analyzed previously published TCR beta repertoires from 550 to 800 donors and added high-resolution HLA genotyping. In the later analysis, no new phenotypic data were used to find candidate immune exposures; instead, reliance was placed on TCR beta sequences and their occurrence across donors. An earlier analysis of several hundred of the donors used high-throughput TCR beta sequencing to judge whether each TCR beta V gene segment behaved as functional or pseudogenic. Donor age, sex, ethnicity and CMV serostatus were compiled together with the repertoire data. A later genetic analysis took genome-wide SNP genotypes for about three fifths of the 666 donors and used that subset as a discovery cohort. All discovery cohort repertoires had been generated on a single sequencing platform. HLA typing covered class I and class II loci at four-digit resolution. Typing coverage differed by locus: A, B, C, DRB1 and DQB1 were typed in roughly 620-630 donors, DQA1 in about 500, DPA1 in 600 to 610, and DPB1 in just under 490. Roughly five DR-DQ haplotypes were handled as single units for association and clustering because linkage in the cohort was strong. Among some 400 genotyped donors of the cohort, an average of roughly 230,000 unique TCR beta nucleotide sequences was sequenced per donor, of which about 18% were non-productive.

Of note for this clone: It has no known antigen specificity. Base qualities are not recorded, but no much larger clone differs from it by a single base.

Results and caveats for the whole study, not just this receptor: The cohort was sequenced for TCR beta chains only, and without alpha or paired-chain data the features that could be detected were limited. Linkage disequilibrium might explain the correlated functional status among segregating V segments, but an unknown experimental factor could not be ruled out. In a later analysis, most CMV-associated TCR beta chains were found to appear HLA-restricted, with HLA associations seemingly driven largely by CMV exposure. A further reported finding was that TCR beta sequences accurately predicted the HLA-A and HLA-B alleles for most subjects in the first cohort. Most TCR sequences were seen in very few donors, while some public TCRs were found in many individuals. According to a later analysis, parvovirus B19, influenza, CMV and Epstein-Barr virus appeared linked to several top co-occurrence clusters. In a later analysis, 16,951 TCR beta sequences were associated with specific HLA alleles at a false discovery rate of 0.05. In an earlier analysis of approximately 600 of the donors, most TCR beta V segments were observed in productive rearrangements about 87% or about 30% of the time, broadly matching IMGT annotations. A later analysis found that HLA-associated TCR beta chains were more clonally expanded and had lower generation probabilities than equally common non-associated chains. In vitro tests confirmed that three of the cytomegalovirus-associated TCR beta chains recognize cytomegalovirus antigens. Because the 87-base-pair reads could not distinguish some IMGT-functional V segments, including TRBV6-2 and TRBV6-3, those segments were excluded. Because counts were too low, around 18 rarely observed V segments, including chromosome 9 orphons, were left out of the earlier analysis of some 640 of the donors. Because HLA typing was missing for some donors at each locus, association tests included only the typed subset. In the study, approximately 160 TCR beta chains were listed as associated with cytomegalovirus. It was suggested by the authors that the approach could potentially be generalized to other disease states and immunological phenotypes. The sequencing pipeline was judged likely to have produced a cluster of highly shared sequence variants as a technical artifact. The classifier was reported to diagnose cytomegalovirus status with high specificity and sensitivity in both the original cohort and the validation cohort. For the cohort, immune exposure information was limited to CMV serostatus. A later genetic analysis reported fewer N-insertions in productive TCRs among donors in an Asian-associated ancestry cluster than the roughly 720-donor mean. In a later analysis, the rate of TCR association differed among HLA loci, with DRB1 alleles having the most associated TCRs and HLA-C alleles having the fewest. Sequencing depth was assumed to be roughly uniform across donors in the presence/absence analyses, though that assumption may not hold. When HLA alleles, especially DR and DQ, strongly co-occurred, attributing TCR associations to individual alleles was difficult. An association between a missense DCLRE1C variant and V-gene and J-gene trimming of TCR beta chains was found in a later genetic analysis and replicated in an independent cohort.

Library creation used the immunoSEQ multiplex PCR assay. A mixture of 60 forward primers for TCR Vbeta segments and 13 reverse primers for TCR Jbeta segments was used in the multiplex PCR. Amplification of the CDR3 region of rearranged TCR beta genes was performed with a multiplex PCR assay on genomic DNA. On the Illumina HiSeq System, the amplified TCR beta libraries were sequenced as 87-base-pair reads. The authors' pipeline ran thus. A later analysis counted approximately 84 million unique TCR beta chains across the 670 or so repertoires, and some 11 million of these chains were shared by at least two donors. Raw reads were error-corrected and collapsed into unique sequences by a nearest-neighbor algorithm in which closely related sequences were merged to remove PCR and sequencing errors. CDR3 sequences were aligned to IMGT reference sequences to assign V, D and J gene segments. For a sequence to be retained, a match of at least six nucleotides was required to both a V gene segment and a J gene segment. Rearrangements were classified as productive when the CDR3 lacked stop codons and remained in frame with V and J, and all other rearrangements were classified as non-productive. CDR3 was defined according to IMGT convention as the region running from the second conserved V-encoded cysteine to the conserved J-encoded phenylalanine. The earlier analysis of roughly 590 of the donors excluded any sequence lacking an unambiguous match to a single V gene segment. In an earlier analysis of about 590 of the donors, a V segment was called functional when productive rearrangements were above 56.7%, and segregating when the standard deviation between donors exceeded 5%. A statistical classification framework was built to diagnose cytomegalovirus status from the catalog of TCR beta chain sequences. In a later analysis, TCR nucleotide sequences were compared against IMGT/GENE-DB human TR gene sequences so that V and J genes could be assigned. Using the TCRdist pipeline, a later analysis assigned CDR3 sequences along with most-parsimonious VDJ recombination scenarios. In a later analysis, every TCR beta chain was defined by the combination of its CDR3 amino acid sequence and its V-gene family, and reads without a unique V-gene family were dropped. As a way to deal with suspected cross-contamination and a sequencing artifact, a later analysis dropped hundreds of nucleotide sequences that were highly shared and had low generation probability. In a later analysis, a clonal expansion index for each public chain was calculated from normalized within-repertoire ranks of inferred template counts. In a later analysis, generation probabilities were computed with a VDJ recombination model fitted to out-of-frame rearrangements, and the resulting probabilities were checked against IGoR. Hypergeometric tests were used in a later analysis to score TCR-TCR, TCR-HLA and TCR-CMV co-occurrence, with a repertoire-size bias correction applied to the TCR pairs. False discovery rates were estimated in a later analysis by permuting HLA or CMV assignments 20 times. A later analysis grouped co-occurring TCRs with DBSCAN, adding TCRdist sequence similarity when clustering within HLA-allele-positive subsets. For co-occurrence clustering, repertoires with fewer than 30,000 or more than 120,000 public chains were excluded, along with 5 or 6 repertoires with anomalous nucleotide sharing. Not all clones reach the TCRdb copy of this immuneACCESS table, which keeps in-frame sequences only. Checked studies attribute under half of the gap to unresolved V genes and leave the rest unexplained. That table gives V, J and clone size, and the DNA gave D and trimming. Counted in this sample were about 160,000 clones; roughly 80% of them appeared once. The ten largest clones represent roughly 7.6% of the sample.

The cohort was made up of 500 to 800 healthy bone marrow donors. Cohort members were all nominally healthy when sampled, although unrecorded immune exposures were likely present. The donor tested CMV seropositive and was one of the 289 seropositive cohort members. Every donor gave a peripheral blood sample, and the peripheral blood mononuclear cells from that sample were used for TCR beta sequencing. The Qiagen DNeasy Blood Extraction Kit was used to extract genomic DNA from the blood cell samples. From the cysteine through the phenylalanine, the CDR3 covers 16 amino acids. Only the CDR3 portion is preserved as DNA: 48 bases, with reading frame beginning at the first base.

The clonotype comes from a woman in her thirties in good health and CMV-seropositive. This chain is built from TRBV21-1 and TRBJ1-2. TRBV21-1 is deemed a pseudogene. Sequenced: PBMCs. The sequenced DNA: TGTGCCAGCAGCAAAGATCTCGGGGGGTTCTTCTATGGCTACACCTTC. The translation is CASSKDLGGFFYGYTF.